The present T cell receptor (beta chain) was sequenced within a study of T-cell memory formation after mild COVID-19. Germline assignment: CDR1 SGHTA and CDR2 FQGNSA. The J segment lost 7 bases and the V segment lost 3 bases, leaving 4 bases of the junction unmatched. The CDR3 totals 14 residues. TCRdb reprocessed the 5' RACE reads via MiXCR and lists one record per CDR3 protein. This sample has roughly 86,000 distinct CDR3 sequences, with less than 15% found just once. This receptor was identified in a man aged 18 to 29 who had mild COVID-19 (a few samples of this study predate the infection). Cell type and time point are not known. What was sequenced was PBMCs or a T cell subset sorted from them (not recorded which). The V gene is TRBV7-2, the J gene TRBJ2-1, with 9 nucleotides matching TRBD2. The CDR3, as DNA: TGTGCCAGCAGCTTCGCGACTAGCGGTAATGAGCAGTTCTTC. This sequence encodes CASSFATSGNEQFF.